The 13 T cell receptor beta chains below were found in one sample sequenced in a study of blood T cell repertoires in COVID-19. Only in-frame clones appear in the TCRdb table, and some are missing; sequencing was by immunoSEQ multiplex PCR. The profile covers about 7,100 clones, with 89% appearing a single time and more than 9% taken by the ten largest. Specimen: peripheral blood. These receptors originate from a man between 65 and 79 years old with active COVID-19.

A single count supports this clone. The V call is TRBV7-3, the J call TRBJ2-2; 9 nucleotides line up with TRBD1. This CDR3 region has 15 residues. Germline CDR1 SGHTA, CDR2 FQGTGA. The V segment lost 5 bases and the J segment 3 bases; nucleotides outside the gene matches: 4. For the CDR3, the DNA is TGTGCCAGCAGCGCGACAGGGGGAGACACCGGGGAGCTGTTTTTT. This sequence encodes CASSATGGDTGELFF.

The V call is TRBV27, the J call TRBJ2-7; no clear D. Germline CDR1 MNHEY, CDR2 SMNVEV (reference sequence). V gave up 5 bases and J gave up 1 base, with 9 bases separating them. The CDR3 consists of 13 residues. CDR3 sequence reads: CASSPQSSYEQYF. CDR3 DNA: TGTGCCAGCAGTCCACAAAGTTCCTACGAGCAGTACTTC.

The chain carries TRBV4-1 and TRBJ1-2; 8 bases agree with TRBD1. This CDR3 has 16 residues. V trimming: 5 bases; J trimming: 5 bases; junction bases outside the gene matches: 13. Germline CDR1 reads MGHRA; CDR2 reads YSYEKL. As DNA, the CDR3 is TGCGCCAGCAGCTCCGAATCTACAGGGGGGCGGTATGGCTACACCTTC. This gives the protein CASSSESTGGRYGYTF.

CDR3: CASGGTRADTQYF. The CDR3 region has the DNA TGTGCTAGTGGGGGGACTAGAGCAGATACGCAGTATTTT. V gene TRBV12-5 combines with J gene TRBJ2-3; TRBD2 aligns across 8 bases. CDR3 length equals 13 residues. Trimming at V came to 6 bases and at J to 4 bases, leaving 3 bases not matched to a gene. CDR1 is LGHNT and CDR2 is FRNRAP in the germline V gene. The entire variable domain, with the rest obtained from reference TRBV12-5 and TRBJ2-3, is as follows: DARVTQTPRHKVTEMGQEVTMRCQPILGHNTVFWYRQTMMQGLELLAYFRNRAPLDDSGMPKDRFSAEMPDATLATLKIQPSEPRDSAVYFCASGGTRADTQYFGPGTRLTVL.

The rearrangement links TRBV27 to TRBJ2-5, with D tentatively TRBD2 (5 bases). Trimming stripped 2 bases from V and 5 bases from J, with 12 bases between. Germline V gives CDR1 MNHEY, CDR2 SMNVEV (reference sequence). This CDR3 comprises 14 residues. This CDR3 is CASSLIGSGETQYF. The CDR3 DNA reads as TGTGCCAGCAGTTTAATCGGTTCGGGGGAGACCCAGTACTTC.

A single count supports this clone. This rearrangement joins TRBV20-1 to TRBJ2-3, with 11 positions matching TRBD2. V gave up 3 bases and J gave up 7 bases; unmatched junction bases: 6. CDR3 length: 14 amino acids. Germline loops: CDR1 DFQATT, CDR2 SNEGSKA (reference sequence). The CDR3 region is CSASSGGGAHTQYF. CDR3 sequence (DNA): TGCAGTGCTAGTAGCGGGGGGGGAGCACATACGCAGTATTTT.

This clone is large in the sample. This chain joins TRBV2 and TRBJ2-5, with TRBD1 matching 9 bases. The CDR3 has 12 amino acids. The J segment lost 4 bases and the V segment lost 7 bases, leaving 1 base of the junction unmatched. The germline gives CDR1 SNHLY, CDR2 FYNNEI. CDR3 bases: TGTGCCAGCACGGGACAGGGAGAGACCCAGTACTTC. It is translated as CASTGQGETQYF.

This clone was recorded only once. The CDR3: CATSDLAGGRETQYF. DNA for the CDR3: TGTGCCACCAGTGATTTAGCGGGGGGGCGGGAGACCCAGTACTTC. This chain uses TRBV24-1 with TRBJ2-5, with 10 bases matching TRBD2. The CDR3 has 15 amino acids. The trim removed 1 base at V and 5 bases at J, leaving 3 bases unmatched. Germline-derived CDR1 and CDR2 are KGHDR and SFDVKD.

This sequence joins TRBV18 and TRBJ2-7; maybe TRBD2 (7 bases). V was cut by 0 bases and J by 5 bases, with 17 bases left in between. CDR3 length: 16 residues. Germline CDR1 KGHSH, CDR2 LQKENI. CDR3 coding DNA: TGTGCCAGCTCACCACCGGGGGGGGGCCTGATGGACGAGCAGTACTTC. It encodes CASSPPGGGLMDEQYF.

V usage is TRBV27 and J usage is TRBJ2-7; D possibly corresponds to TRBD2 (6 bases). Trimming cost V 3 bases and J 3 bases, with 12 bases left between them. CDR3 length: 14 residues. Germline loops: CDR1 MNHEY, CDR2 SMNVEV (reference sequence). In DNA, the CDR3 is TGTGCCAGCAGTTTCGTGGGTAGCGGCTACGAGCAGTACTTC. Translation gives CASSFVGSGYEQYF.

This chain uses TRBV10-3 with TRBJ1-4, with 9 bases that match TRBD1. V dropped 6 bases and J dropped 5; count of bases not matched to a gene: 7. In germline, CDR1 is ENHRY, CDR2 SYGVKD. The CDR3 consists of 15 residues. CDR3 DNA sequence: TGTGCCATCAGCCTAGGGACAGGGCAGAATGAAAAACTGTTTTTT. Encoded protein: CAISLGTGQNEKLFF.

The rearrangement links TRBV30 to TRBJ1-2; D possibly corresponds to TRBD1 (5 bases). The V and J ends lost 1 base and 8 bases respectively, with 17 bases between them. The CDR3 has 14 amino acids. Germline assignment: CDR1 GTSNPN and CDR2 SVGIG (reference sequence). The CDR3 sequence is CAWSAHGQGGGYTF. CDR3 in DNA: TGTGCCTGGAGTGCCCACGGGCAGGGAGGCGGCTACACCTTC.

V is TRBV4-1 and J is TRBJ1-2; D may be TRBD1 (6 bases). Germline-derived CDR1 and CDR2 are MGHRA and YSYEKL. The CDR3 runs 14 residues. Trimming shortened V by 2 bases and J by 5 bases, and 12 bases separated the two germline ends. CDR3 DNA: TGCGCCAGCAGCCAACCTAAGGGGGGGTATGGCTACACCTTC. Residues: CASSQPKGGYGYTF.